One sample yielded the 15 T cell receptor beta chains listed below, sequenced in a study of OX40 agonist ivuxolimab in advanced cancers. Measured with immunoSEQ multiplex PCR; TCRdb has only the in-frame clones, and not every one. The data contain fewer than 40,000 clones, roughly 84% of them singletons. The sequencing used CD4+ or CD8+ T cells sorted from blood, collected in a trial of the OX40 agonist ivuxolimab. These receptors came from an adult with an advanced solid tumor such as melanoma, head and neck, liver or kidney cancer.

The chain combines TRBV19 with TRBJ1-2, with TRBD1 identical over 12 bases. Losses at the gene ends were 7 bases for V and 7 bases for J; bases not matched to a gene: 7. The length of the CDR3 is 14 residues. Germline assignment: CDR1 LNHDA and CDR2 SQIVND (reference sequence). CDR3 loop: CASTRDRGHRGYTF. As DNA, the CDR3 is TGTGCCAGTACTAGGGACAGGGGGCACCGTGGCTACACCTTC.

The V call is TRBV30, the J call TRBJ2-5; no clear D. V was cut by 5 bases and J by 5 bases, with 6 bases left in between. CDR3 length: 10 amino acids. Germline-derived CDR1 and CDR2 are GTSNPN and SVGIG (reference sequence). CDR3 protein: CAWGRETQYF. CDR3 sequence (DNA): TGTGCCTGGGGCCGTGAGACCCAGTACTTC.

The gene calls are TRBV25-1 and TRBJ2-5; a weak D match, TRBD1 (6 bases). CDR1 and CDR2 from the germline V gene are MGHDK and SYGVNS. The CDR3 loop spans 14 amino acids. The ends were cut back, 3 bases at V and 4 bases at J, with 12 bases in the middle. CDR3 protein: CASSESGRGETQYF. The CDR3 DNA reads TGTGCCAGCAGTGAGAGTGGCAGGGGAGAGACCCAGTACTTC.

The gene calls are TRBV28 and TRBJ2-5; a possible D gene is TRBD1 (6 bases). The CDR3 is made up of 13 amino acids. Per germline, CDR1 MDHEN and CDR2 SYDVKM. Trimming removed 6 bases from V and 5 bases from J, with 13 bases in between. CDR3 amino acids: CASSPTGPETQYF. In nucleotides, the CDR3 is TGTGCCAGCAGCCCAACAGGGCCGGAGACCCAGTACTTC.

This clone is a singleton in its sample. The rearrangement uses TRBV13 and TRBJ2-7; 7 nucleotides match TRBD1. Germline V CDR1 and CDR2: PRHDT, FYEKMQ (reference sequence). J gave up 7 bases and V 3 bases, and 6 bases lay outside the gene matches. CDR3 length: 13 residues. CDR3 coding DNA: TGTGCCAGCAGCTTGAAGGGGGCCGAAGAGCAGTACTTC. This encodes CASSLKGAEEQYF.

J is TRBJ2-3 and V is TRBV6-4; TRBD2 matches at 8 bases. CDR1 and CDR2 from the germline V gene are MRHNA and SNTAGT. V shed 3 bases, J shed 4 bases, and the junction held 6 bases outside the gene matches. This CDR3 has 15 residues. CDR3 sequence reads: CASSEGGGPADTQYF. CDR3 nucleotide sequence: TGTGCCAGCAGTGAGGGCGGGGGGCCGGCAGATACGCAGTATTTT.

CDR3 amino acids: CASSAPDSLEAFF. CDR3 nucleotides: TGTGCCAGCAGTGCCCCGGACAGTCTTGAAGCTTTCTTT. The chain employs TRBV6-1 and TRBJ1-1, with D perhaps TRBD1 (6 bases). Between the trimmed V and J ends, which lost 4 bases and 7 bases, there was a span of 13 bases. Germline loops: CDR1 MNHNS, CDR2 SASEGT. CDR3 length equals 13 residues.

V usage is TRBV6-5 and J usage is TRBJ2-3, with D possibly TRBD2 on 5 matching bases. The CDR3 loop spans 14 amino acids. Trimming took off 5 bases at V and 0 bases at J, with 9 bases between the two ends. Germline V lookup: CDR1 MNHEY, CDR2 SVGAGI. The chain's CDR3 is CASSAGESTDTQYF. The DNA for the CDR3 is TGTGCCAGCAGTGCTGGGGAGAGCACAGATACGCAGTATTTT.

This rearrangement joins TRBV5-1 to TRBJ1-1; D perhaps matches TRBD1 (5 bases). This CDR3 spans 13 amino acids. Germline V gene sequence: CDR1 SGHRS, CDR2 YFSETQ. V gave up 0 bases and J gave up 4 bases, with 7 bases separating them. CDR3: CASSLDGGTEAFF. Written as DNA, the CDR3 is TGCGCCAGCAGCTTGGACGGGGGCACTGAAGCTTTCTTT.

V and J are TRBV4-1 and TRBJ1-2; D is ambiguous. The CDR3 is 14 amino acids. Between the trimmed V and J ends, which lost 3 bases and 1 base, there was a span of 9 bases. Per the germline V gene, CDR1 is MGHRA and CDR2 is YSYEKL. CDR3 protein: CASSQGSRNYGYTF. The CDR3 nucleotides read TGCGCCAGCAGCCAGGGCAGCCGTAACTATGGCTACACCTTC.

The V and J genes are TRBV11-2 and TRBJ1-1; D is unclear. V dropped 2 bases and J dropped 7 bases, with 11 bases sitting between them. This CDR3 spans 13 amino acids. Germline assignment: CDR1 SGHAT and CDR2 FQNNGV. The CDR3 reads CASSLFRDFEAFF. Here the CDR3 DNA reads TGTGCCAGCAGCTTATTCCGGGATTTTGAAGCTTTCTTT.

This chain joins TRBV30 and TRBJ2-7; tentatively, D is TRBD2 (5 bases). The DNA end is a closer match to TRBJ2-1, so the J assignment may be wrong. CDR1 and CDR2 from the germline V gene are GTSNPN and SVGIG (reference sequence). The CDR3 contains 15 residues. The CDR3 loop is CAWSEAGPRYNEQFF. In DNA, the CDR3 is TGTGCCTGGAGTGAGGCGGGCCCCCGATACAATGAGCAGTTCTTC.

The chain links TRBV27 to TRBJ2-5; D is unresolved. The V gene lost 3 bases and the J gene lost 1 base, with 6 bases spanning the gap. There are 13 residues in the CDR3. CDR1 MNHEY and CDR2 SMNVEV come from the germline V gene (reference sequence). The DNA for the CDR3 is TGTGCCAGCAGTTTCCGCCGCCAAGAGACCCAGTACTTC. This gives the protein CASSFRRQETQYF.

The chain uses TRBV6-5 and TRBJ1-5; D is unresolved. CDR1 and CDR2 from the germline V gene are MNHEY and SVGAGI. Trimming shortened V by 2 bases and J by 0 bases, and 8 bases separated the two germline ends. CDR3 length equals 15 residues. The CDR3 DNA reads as TGTGCCAGCAGTTACGACGGGTCTAGCAATCAGCCCCAGCATTTT. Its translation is CASSYDGSSNQPQHF.

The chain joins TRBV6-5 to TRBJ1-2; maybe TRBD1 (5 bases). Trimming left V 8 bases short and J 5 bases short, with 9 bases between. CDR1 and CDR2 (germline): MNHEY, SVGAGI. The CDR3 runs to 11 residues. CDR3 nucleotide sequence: TGTGCCAGCGGTGGGGGGTATGGCTACACCTTC. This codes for CASGGGYGYTF.